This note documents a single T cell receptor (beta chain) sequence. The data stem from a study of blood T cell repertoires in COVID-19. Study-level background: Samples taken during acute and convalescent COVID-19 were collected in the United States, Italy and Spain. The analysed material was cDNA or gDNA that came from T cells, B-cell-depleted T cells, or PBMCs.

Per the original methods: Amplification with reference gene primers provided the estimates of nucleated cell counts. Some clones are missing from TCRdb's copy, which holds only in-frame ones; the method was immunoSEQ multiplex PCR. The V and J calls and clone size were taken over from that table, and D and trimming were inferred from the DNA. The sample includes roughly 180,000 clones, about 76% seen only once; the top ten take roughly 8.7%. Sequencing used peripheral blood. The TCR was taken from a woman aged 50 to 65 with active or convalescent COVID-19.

CDR3 amino acids: CASTAQLHTNYGYTF. CDR3 DNA sequence: TGTGCCAGTACCGCCCAACTTCATACGAACTATGGCTACACCTTC. The V gene is TRBV19, the J gene TRBJ1-2; the D is unclear. The germline V gene has CDR1 LNHDA and CDR2 SQIVND (reference sequence). This CDR3 contains 15 residues. V was shortened by 7 bases and J by 2 bases, with 17 bases between the two germline ends. Filled out from reference TRBV19 and TRBJ1-2, the complete variable domain reads DGGITQSPKYLFRKEGQNVTLSCEQNLNHDAMYWYRQDPGQGLRLIYYSQIVNDFQKGDIAEGYSVSREKKESFPLTVTSAQKNPTAFYLCASTAQLHTNYGYTFGSGTRLTVV.